This record covers a single TCR beta chain. The data belong to a study of blood T cell repertoires in COVID-19. Overall study: Whether acute or convalescent, the COVID-19 samples came from the United States, Italy and Spain.

Sequencing was performed with immunoSEQ multiplex PCR; in TCRdb, only in-frame clones are kept and a portion is missing. The top ten hold approximately 5.7% of the sample, which has 95,000 to 150,000 clones, approximately 74% seen once. The germline V gene encodes CDR1 LNHDA and CDR2 SQIVND (reference sequence). V was pared by 3 bases and J by 2 bases, with 12 bases between. The CDR3 has 15 amino acids. The source is a man aged 55-75 years with acute or convalescent COVID-19. Sequences were obtained from peripheral blood. The chain carries TRBV19 and TRBJ2-3; a weak D match, TRBD2 (5 bases). The CDR3 sequence is CASSMLRGNTDTQYF. The CDR3 nucleotides read TGTGCCAGTAGTATGCTCCGGGGAAACACAGATACGCAGTATTTT.